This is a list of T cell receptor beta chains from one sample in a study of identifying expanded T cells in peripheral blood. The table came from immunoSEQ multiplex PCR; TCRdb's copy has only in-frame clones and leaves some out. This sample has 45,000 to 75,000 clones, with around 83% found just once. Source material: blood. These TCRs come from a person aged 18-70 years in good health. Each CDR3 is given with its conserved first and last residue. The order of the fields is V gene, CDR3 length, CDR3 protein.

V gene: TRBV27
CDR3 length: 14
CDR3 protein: CASSPRTSGGGYTF

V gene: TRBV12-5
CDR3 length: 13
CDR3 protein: CASAASGANVLTF

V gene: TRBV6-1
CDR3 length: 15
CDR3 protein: CASREGTVYNSPLHF

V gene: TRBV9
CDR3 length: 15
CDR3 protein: CASSPTGGGTTEAFF

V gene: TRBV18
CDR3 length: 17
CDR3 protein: CASSPLVGGETNYGYTF

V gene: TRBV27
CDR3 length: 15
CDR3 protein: CASRTSGGALNEQFF

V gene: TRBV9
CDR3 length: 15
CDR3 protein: CASSVEWTATGELFF

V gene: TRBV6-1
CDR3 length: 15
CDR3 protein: CASSVQGADNSPLHF

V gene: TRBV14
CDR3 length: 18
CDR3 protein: CASSQGQLAGVSKETQYF

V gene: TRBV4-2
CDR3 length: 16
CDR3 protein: CASSPSGRKLQETQYF

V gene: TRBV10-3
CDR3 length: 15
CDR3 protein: CAISPGEDANQPQHF

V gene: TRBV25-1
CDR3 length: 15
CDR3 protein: CASSAPGGNSYEQYF

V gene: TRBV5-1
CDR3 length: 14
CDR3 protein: CASSRGLAGERKYF

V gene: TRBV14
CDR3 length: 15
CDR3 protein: CASSQDTGHLNIQYF

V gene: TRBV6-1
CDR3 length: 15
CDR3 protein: CASSASGQGIYGYTF

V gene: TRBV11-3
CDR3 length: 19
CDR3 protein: CASSLGLAGGIPDRHEQFF

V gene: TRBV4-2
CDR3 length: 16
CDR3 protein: CASSPREGTSYNEQFF

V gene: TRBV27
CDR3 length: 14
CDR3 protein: CASSLQGANYGYTF

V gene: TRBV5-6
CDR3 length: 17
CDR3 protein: CASSPGLAGRNIETQYF

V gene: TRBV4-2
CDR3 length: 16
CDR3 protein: CASSQASGRAVNEQFF

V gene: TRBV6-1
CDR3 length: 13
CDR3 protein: CASSGGNEYEQYF

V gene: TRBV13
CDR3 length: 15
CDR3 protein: CASSLMGEHTDTQYF

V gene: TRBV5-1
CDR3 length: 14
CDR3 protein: CASQTSGSYNEQFF

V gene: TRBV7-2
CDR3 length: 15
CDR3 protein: CASSPSSGAPGELFF

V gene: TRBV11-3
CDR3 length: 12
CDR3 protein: CASRRQGDEQYF

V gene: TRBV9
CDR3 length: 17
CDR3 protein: CASSVDPAGGSQETQYF

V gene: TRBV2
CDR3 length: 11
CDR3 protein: CASSGVETQYF

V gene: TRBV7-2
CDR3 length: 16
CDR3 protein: CASSLAGSLFTYGYTF

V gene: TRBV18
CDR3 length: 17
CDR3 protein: CASSLTGTGASGNTIYF

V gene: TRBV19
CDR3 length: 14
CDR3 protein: CASSRTGGTGELFF

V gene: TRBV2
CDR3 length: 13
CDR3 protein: CASSGQGFGGYTF

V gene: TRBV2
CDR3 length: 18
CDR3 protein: CASYTARSGRAVPDTQYF

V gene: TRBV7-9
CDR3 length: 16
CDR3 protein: CASSLFGTADKETQYF

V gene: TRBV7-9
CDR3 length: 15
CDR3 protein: CASSPWTVPNYGYTF

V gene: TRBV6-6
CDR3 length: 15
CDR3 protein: CASTLLASGSGGYTF

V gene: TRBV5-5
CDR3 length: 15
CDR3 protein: CASSLGRANSYEQYF

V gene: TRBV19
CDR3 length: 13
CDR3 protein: CASSIGSVNEQFF

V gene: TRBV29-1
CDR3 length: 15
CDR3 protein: CSVEGPSPENTEAFF

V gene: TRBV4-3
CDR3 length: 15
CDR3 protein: CASSQEGQGASEAFF

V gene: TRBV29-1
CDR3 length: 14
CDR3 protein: CSVEETGSGNTIYF

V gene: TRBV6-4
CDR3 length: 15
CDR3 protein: CASSEIPAGPSEAFF

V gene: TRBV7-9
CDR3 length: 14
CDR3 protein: CASSPLSGTETQYF

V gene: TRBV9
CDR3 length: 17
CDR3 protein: CASSGIGQGGSYNEQFF

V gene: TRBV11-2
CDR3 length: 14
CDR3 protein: CASSLDRGTDTQYF

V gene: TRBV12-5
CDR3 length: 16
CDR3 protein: CASGLKGQTYGNEQFF

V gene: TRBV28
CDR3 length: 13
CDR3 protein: CASGTVARYEQYF

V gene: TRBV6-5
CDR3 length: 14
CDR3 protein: CASKDRGKHTEAFF

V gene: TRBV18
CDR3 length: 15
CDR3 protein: CASSPPGLGAGELFF

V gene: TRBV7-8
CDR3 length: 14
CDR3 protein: CASSRSSIHNEQFF

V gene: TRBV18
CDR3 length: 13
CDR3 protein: CASSEGQGETQYF

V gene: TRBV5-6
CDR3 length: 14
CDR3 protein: CASSTDREWNTIYF

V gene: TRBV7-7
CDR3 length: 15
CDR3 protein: CASSLNTGGMETQYF

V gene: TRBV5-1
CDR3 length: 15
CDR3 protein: CASRRDTSTNEKLFF

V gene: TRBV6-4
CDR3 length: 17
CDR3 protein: CASSPSTFRGRRTEAFF

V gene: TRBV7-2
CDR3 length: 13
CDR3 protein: CASSGDTRYEQYF

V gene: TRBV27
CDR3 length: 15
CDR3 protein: CASSSGLAVTYEQYF

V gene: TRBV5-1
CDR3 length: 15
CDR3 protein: CASSLMGSPQETQYF